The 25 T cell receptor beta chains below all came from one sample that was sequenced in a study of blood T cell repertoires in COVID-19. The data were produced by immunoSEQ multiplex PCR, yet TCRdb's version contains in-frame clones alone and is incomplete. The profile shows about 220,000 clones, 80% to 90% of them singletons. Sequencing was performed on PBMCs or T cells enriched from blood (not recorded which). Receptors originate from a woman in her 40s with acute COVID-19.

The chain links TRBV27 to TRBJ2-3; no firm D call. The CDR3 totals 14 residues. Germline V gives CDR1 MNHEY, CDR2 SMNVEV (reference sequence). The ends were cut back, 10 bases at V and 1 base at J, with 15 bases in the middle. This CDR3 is CAIITRRGTDTQYF. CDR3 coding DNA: TGTGCCATCATAACCCGACGGGGCACAGATACGCAGTATTTT.

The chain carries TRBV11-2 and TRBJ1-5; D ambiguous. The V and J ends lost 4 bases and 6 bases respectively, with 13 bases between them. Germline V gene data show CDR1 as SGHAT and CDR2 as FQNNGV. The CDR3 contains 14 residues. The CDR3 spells CASSYGGYGQPQHF. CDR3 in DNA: TGTGCCAGCAGCTACGGAGGGTACGGTCAGCCCCAGCATTTT.

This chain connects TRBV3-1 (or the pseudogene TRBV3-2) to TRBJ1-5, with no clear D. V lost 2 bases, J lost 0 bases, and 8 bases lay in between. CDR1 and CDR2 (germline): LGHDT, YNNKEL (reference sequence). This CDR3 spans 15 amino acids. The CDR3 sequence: CASSQSGDSNQPQHF. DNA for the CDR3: TGTGCCAGCAGCCAATCAGGCGATAGCAATCAGCCCCAGCATTTT.

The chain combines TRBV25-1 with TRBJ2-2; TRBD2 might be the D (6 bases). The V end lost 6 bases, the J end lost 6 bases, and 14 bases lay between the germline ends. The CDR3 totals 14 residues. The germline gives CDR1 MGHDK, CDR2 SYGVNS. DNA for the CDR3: TGTGCCAGCAGACTAGGGTCGGGGGCCGGGGAGCTGTTTTTT. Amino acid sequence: CASRLGSGAGELFF.

CDR3 sequence: CASSLTGGQGGYYGYTF. The DNA of the CDR3 is TGCGCCAGCAGCTTGACCGGGGGACAGGGCGGTTACTATGGCTACACCTTC. J is TRBJ1-2 and V is TRBV5-1; 9 bases map to TRBD1. Trimming removed 1 base from V and 3 bases from J; junction bases left unmatched: 10. Germline V gene lookup returns CDR1 SGHRS and CDR2 YFSETQ. This CDR3 has 17 amino acids.

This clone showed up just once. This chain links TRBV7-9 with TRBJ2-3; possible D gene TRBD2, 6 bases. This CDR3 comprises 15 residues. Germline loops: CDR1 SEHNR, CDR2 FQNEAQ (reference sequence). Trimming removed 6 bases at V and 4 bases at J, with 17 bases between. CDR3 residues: CASSPEGRSADTQYF. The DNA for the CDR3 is TGTGCCAGCAGTCCGGAGGGGAGATCGGCAGATACGCAGTATTTT.

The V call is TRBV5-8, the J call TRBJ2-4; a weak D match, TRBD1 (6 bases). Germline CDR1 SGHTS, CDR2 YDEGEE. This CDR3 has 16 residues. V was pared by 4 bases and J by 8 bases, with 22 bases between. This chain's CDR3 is CASSNRQAGALDIQYF. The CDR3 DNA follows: TGTGCCAGCAGCAACAGACAGGCGGGCGCTCTGGACATTCAGTACTTC. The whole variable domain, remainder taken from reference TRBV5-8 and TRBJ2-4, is EAGVTQSPTHLIKTRGQQATLRCSPISGHTSVYWYQQALGLGLQFLLWYDEGEERNRGNFPPRFSGRQFPNYSSELNVNALELEDSALYLCASSNRQAGALDIQYFGAGTRLSVL.

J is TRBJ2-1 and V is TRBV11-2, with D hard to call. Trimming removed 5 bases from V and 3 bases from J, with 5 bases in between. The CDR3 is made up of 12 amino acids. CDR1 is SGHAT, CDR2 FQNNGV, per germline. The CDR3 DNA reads TGTGCCAGCAGCCAAAACTACAATGAGCAGTTCTTC. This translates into CASSQNYNEQFF.

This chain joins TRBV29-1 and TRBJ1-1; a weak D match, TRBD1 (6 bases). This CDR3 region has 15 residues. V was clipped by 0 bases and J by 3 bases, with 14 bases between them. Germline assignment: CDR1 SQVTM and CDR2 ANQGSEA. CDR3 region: CSVEDLRGMDTEAFF. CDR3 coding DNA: TGCAGCGTTGAAGATCTAAGGGGGATGGACACTGAAGCTTTCTTT.

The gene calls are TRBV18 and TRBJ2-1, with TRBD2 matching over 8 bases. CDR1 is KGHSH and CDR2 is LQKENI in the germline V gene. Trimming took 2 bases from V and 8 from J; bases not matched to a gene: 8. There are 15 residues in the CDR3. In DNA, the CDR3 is TGTGCCAGCTCACCATTTAGCGGGGCTTTGTATGAGCAGTTCTTC. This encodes CASSPFSGALYEQFF.

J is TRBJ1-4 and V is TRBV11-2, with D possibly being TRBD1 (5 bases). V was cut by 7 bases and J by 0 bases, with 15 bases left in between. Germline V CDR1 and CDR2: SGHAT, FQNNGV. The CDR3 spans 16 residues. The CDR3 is CASTVRGDATNEKLFF. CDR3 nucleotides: TGTGCCAGCACCGTAAGGGGTGATGCAACTAATGAAAAACTGTTTTTT.

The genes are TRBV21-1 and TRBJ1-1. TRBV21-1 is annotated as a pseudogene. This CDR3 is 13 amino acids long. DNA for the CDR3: TGTGCCAGCAGCAAATGGAGGAACACTGAAGCTTTCTTT. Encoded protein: CASSKWRNTEAFF.

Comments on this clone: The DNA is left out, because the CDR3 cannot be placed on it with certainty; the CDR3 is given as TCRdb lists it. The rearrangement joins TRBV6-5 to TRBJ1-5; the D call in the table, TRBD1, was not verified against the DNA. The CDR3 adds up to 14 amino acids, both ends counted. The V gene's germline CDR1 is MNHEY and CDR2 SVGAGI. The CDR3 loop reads CASILDRGGQPQHF.

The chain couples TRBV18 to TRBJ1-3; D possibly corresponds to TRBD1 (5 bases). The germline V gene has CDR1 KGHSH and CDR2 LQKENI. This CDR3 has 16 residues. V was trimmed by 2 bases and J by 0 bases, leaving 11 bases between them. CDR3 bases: TGTGCCAGCTCACCATTGGACATATACTCTGGAAACACCATATATTTT. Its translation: CASSPLDIYSGNTIYF.

The CDR3 region is CASSQIGGVGGYTF. DNA for the CDR3: TGCGCCAGCAGCCAGATAGGAGGCGTCGGTGGCTACACCTTC. V usage is TRBV4-1 and J usage is TRBJ1-2; no clear D gene. Germline CDR1 is MGHRA and CDR2 is YSYEKL. The ends were cut back, 3 bases at V and 7 bases at J, with 15 bases in the middle. The CDR3 totals 14 residues.

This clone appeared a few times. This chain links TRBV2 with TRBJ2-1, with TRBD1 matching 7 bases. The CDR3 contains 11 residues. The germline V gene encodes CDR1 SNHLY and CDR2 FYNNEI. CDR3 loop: CGDSSYNEQFF. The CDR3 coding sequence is TGTGGGGACAGCTCCTACAATGAGCAGTTCTTC. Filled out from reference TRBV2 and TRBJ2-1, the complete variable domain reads EPEVTQTPSHQVTQMGQEVILRCVPISNHLYFYWYRQILGQKVEFLVSFYNNEISEKSEIFDDQFSVERPDGSNFTLKIRSTKLEDSAMYFCGDSSYNEQFFGPGTRLTVL.

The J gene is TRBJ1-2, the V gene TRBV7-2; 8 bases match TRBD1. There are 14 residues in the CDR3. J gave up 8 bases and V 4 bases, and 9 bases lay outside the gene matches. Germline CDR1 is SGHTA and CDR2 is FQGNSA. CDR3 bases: TGTGCCAGCAGCTCTAACCTACAGGGGGTCGGCTACACCTTC. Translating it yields CASSSNLQGVGYTF.

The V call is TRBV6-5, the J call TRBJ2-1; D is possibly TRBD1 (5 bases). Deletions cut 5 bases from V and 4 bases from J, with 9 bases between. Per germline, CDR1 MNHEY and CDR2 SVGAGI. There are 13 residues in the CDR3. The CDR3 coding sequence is TGTGCCAGCAGTCACAGGAGATACAATGAGCAGTTCTTC. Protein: CASSHRRYNEQFF.

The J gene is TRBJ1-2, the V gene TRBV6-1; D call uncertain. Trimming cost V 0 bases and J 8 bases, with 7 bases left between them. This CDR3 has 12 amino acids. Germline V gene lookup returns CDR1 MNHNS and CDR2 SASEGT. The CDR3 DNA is TGTGCCAGCAGTGAAGCGAGAGAAGGCTACACCTTC. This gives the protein CASSEAREGYTF.

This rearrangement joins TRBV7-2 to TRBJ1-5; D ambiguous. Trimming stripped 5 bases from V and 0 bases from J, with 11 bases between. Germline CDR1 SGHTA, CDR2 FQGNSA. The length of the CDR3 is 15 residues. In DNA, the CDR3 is TGTGCCAGCAGCCGTGGGCCTTATAGCAATCAGCCCCAGCATTTT. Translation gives CASSRGPYSNQPQHF.

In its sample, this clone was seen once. CDR3 sequence: CASSPINMAGLNYGYTF. The CDR3 DNA follows: TGTGCCAGCAGCCCCATCAATATGGCAGGGCTTAACTATGGCTACACCTTC. V and J are TRBV7-3 and TRBJ1-2, with D possibly matching TRBD1 (5 bases). Germline values: CDR1 SGHTA, CDR2 FQGTGA. The CDR3 has 17 amino acids. Trimming left V 5 bases short and J 1 base short, with 20 bases between.

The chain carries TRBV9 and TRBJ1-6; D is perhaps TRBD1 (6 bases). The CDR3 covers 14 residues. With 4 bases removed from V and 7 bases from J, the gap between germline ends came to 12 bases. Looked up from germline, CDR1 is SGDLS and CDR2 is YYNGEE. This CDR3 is CASSPRTDNSPLHF. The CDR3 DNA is TGTGCCAGCAGCCCGAGGACAGACAATTCACCCCTCCACTTT.

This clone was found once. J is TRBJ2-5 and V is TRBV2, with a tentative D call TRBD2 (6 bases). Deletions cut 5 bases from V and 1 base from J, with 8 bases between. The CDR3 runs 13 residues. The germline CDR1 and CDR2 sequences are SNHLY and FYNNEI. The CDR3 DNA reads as TGTGCCAGCAGTCCCGGGGGCCAAGAGACCCAGTACTTC. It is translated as CASSPGGQETQYF.

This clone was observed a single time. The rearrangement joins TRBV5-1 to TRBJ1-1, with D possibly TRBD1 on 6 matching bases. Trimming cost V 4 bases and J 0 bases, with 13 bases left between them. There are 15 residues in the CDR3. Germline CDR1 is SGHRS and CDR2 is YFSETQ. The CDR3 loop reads CASSAGGGVNTEAFF. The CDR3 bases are TGCGCCAGCAGCGCTGGTGGGGGCGTGAACACTGAAGCTTTCTTT.

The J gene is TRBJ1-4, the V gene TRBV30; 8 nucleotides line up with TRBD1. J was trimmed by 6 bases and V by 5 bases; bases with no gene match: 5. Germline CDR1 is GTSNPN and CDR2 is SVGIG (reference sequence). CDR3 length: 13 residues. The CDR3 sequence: CAWRTGNYEKLFF. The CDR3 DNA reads TGTGCCTGGCGGACAGGGAATTATGAAAAACTGTTTTTT.